A selection of T cell receptor beta chains follows, all from one sample in a study of siplizumab effects on memory and regulatory T cells. TCRdb's copy holds only in-frame clones and misses some; the assay was immunoSEQ multiplex PCR. Among tens of thousands of clones, roughly 96% were seen once, and the ten largest hold around 0.03%. Sequenced: naive CD4+ T cells sorted from blood. The receptors were sampled from a human donor in good health. The CDR3 runs from the conserved cysteine through the conserved F or W. A D gene is named only where the DNA matches it firmly. The listing skips clone size in some rows; elsewhere it reads once, few, many or a size class.

d_call | j_call | clone_size | v_call | cdr3_aa | cdr3_nt
NA | TRBJ2-5 | once | TRBV2 | CASVWGGAAKETQYF | TGTGCCAGCGTTTGGGGCGGGGCGGCCAAGGAGACCCAGTACTTC
NA | TRBJ1-2 | NA | TRBV5-1 | CASSLVGVDGYTF | TGCGCCAGCAGCTTAGTGGGGGTTGATGGCTACACCTTC
NA | TRBJ1-1 | NA | TRBV18 | CASSPYGSPNTEAFF | TGTGCCAGCTCACCATATGGCAGCCCGAACACTGAAGCTTTCTTT
TRBD1 | TRBJ1-2 | once | TRBV4-3 | CASSQPGQNYGYTF | TGCGCCAGCAGCCAGCCGGGACAGAACTATGGCTACACCTTC
NA | TRBJ2-3 | NA | TRBV10-3 | CAISDWTSGTDTQYF | TGTGCCATCAGTGACTGGACAAGCGGGACAGATACGCAGTATTTT
NA | TRBJ1-2 | NA | TRBV27 | CASSQDRLPLVGYTF | TGTGCCAGCAGTCAAGACAGACTACCCCTAGTTGGCTACACCTTC
TRBD2 | TRBJ2-1 | NA | TRBV7-6 | CASSLVASGAGEQFF | TGTGCCAGCAGCTTAGTGGCTAGCGGGGCGGGGGAGCAGTTCTTC
TRBD1 | TRBJ2-4 | NA | TRBV11-3 | CASSLMGPGTGDLAKNIQYF | TGTGCCAGCAGCCTAATGGGGCCTGGGACAGGAGACCTAGCCAAAAACATTCAGTACTTC
TRBD1 | TRBJ1-4 | NA | TRBV6-6 | CASSYTGDGSNEKLFF | TGTGCCAGCAGTTATACAGGGGACGGGTCTAATGAAAAACTGTTTTTT
TRBD1 | TRBJ1-4 | NA | TRBV4-1 | CASSQGQGLRANEKLFF | TGCGCCAGCAGCCAAGGACAGGGGTTAAGGGCTAATGAAAAACTGTTTTTT
NA | TRBJ1-3 | NA | TRBV7-3 | CASSSGEAGNTIYF | TGTGCCAGCAGTTCAGGGGAGGCAGGAAACACCATATATTTT
NA | TRBJ2-7 | NA | TRBV7-9 | CASSLGTGSSSYEQYF | TGTGCCAGCAGCTTAGGTACGGGCTCTAGCTCCTACGAGCAGTACTTC
NA | TRBJ2-7 | NA | TRBV14 | CASSRGGVAYEQYF | TGTGCCAGCAGCCGAGGCGGGGTAGCCTACGAGCAGTACTTC
NA | TRBJ2-5 | NA | TRBV7-6 | CASSSKETQYF | TGTGCCAGCAGCAGTAAGGAGACCCAGTACTTC
TRBD1 | TRBJ2-7 | NA | TRBV18 | CASSSWGTGPLEQYF | TGTGCCAGCTCTTCCTGGGGGACAGGCCCCCTGGAGCAGTACTTC
TRBD2 | TRBJ2-1 | NA | TRBV11-2 | CASSLGGGEQFF | TGTGCCAGCAGCTTGGGCGGGGGGGAGCAGTTCTTC
NA | TRBJ2-7 | once | TRBV19 | CASSSDGGAGEQYF | TGTGCCAGTAGTTCCGACGGGGGAGCGGGCGAGCAGTACTTC
TRBD1 | TRBJ1-2 | NA | TRBV6-5 | CASSTQQGAGGYTF | TGTGCCAGCAGTACCCAACAGGGGGCCGGTGGCTACACCTTC
NA | TRBJ2-7 | NA | TRBV7-2 | CASSLKAPQGIYEQYF | TGTGCCAGCAGCTTAAAGGCCCCACAGGGAATCTACGAGCAGTACTTC
NA | TRBJ1-3 | few | TRBV7-9 | CASRPPGGNTIYF | TGTGCCAGCAGACCCCCCGGCGGAAACACCATATATTTT
TRBD2 | TRBJ2-3 | NA | TRBV11-2 | CASSLYRGEVTDTQYF | TGTGCCAGCAGCTTATACCGGGGGGAAGTTACAGATACGCAGTATTTT
NA | TRBJ2-5 | NA | TRBV10-3 | CAISEGGWETQYF | TGTGCCATCAGTGAAGGAGGGTGGGAGACCCAGTACTTC
TRBD1 | TRBJ2-7 | once | TRBV5-4 | CASSRDSSHEQYF | TGTGCCAGCAGCAGGGACAGTTCCCACGAGCAGTACTTC
TRBD2 | TRBJ2-1 | NA | TRBV5-4 | CASSPLAGISVDEQFF | TGTGCCAGCAGCCCGCTAGCGGGGATATCTGTGGATGAGCAGTTCTTC
NA | TRBJ1-4 | once | TRBV28 | CASIRTAGEKLFF | TGTGCCAGCATCCGGACAGCTGGGGAAAAACTGTTTTTT
NA | TRBJ1-3 | NA | TRBV7-6 | CASSLFSSVVGSGNTIYF | TGTGCCAGCAGCTTGTTCAGCTCCGTGGTAGGCTCTGGAAACACCATATATTTT
NA | TRBJ1-2 | NA | TRBV15 | CATSRDRRQADSIYGYTF | TGTGCCACCAGCAGAGACCGTCGACAGGCCGATAGTATCTATGGCTACACCTTC
TRBD1 | TRBJ1-5 | NA | TRBV6-1 | CASSPDRGNQPQHF | TGTGCCAGCAGTCCCGACAGGGGCAATCAGCCCCAGCATTTT
NA | TRBJ1-3 | NA | TRBV18 | CASSPPGGRAGNTIYF | TGTGCCAGCTCACCACCGGGGGGGCGAGCTGGAAACACCATATATTTT
TRBD2 | TRBJ2-3 | NA | TRBV7-2 | CASSVAGGSSDTQYF | TGTGCCAGCAGCGTAGCGGGGGGGTCCTCAGATACGCAGTATTTT
NA | TRBJ2-5 | NA | TRBV4-2 | CASSQDLDSAGKETQYF | TGTGCCAGCAGCCAAGATCTTGATTCGGCTGGGAAGGAGACCCAGTACTTC
NA | TRBJ2-1 | NA | TRBV27 | CASSYPNRNYNEQFF | TGTGCCAGCAGTTACCCCAACCGTAACTACAATGAGCAGTTCTTC
NA | TRBJ2-7 | NA | TRBV5-1 | CASSQAQGPYEQYF | TGCGCCAGCAGTCAGGCTCAGGGGCCCTACGAGCAGTACTTC
NA | TRBJ1-5 | NA | TRBV6-1 | CASTQNNQPQHF | TGTGCCAGCACTCAAAACAATCAGCCCCAGCATTTT
TRBD1 | TRBJ2-7 | once | TRBV6-5 | CASSYSKSGGQYEQYF | TGTGCCAGCAGTTACTCGAAATCAGGGGGCCAGTACGAGCAGTACTTC
NA | TRBJ2-3 | NA | TRBV27 | CASLHLDTQYF | TGTGCCAGCCTCCACCTGGATACGCAGTATTTT
TRBD1 | TRBJ1-1 | NA | TRBV19 | CASGQGTIAEAFF | TGTGCCAGCGGACAGGGTACGATTGCTGAAGCTTTCTTT
NA | TRBJ2-3 | NA | TRBV9 | CASSVVGTDTQYF | TGTGCCAGCAGCGTAGTGGGCACAGATACGCAGTATTTT
NA | TRBJ1-3 | NA | TRBV19 | CASSIDTVRTGNTIYF | TGTGCCAGTAGTATAGATACGGTCCGGACTGGAAACACCATATATTTT
NA | TRBJ1-6 | NA | TRBV2 | CASIGQNNSPLHF | TGTGCCAGCATTGGACAGAATAATTCACCCCTCCACTTT
NA | TRBJ1-1 | NA | TRBV18 | CASSPFKPQVNTEAFF | TGTGCCAGCTCACCATTTAAGCCACAGGTGAACACTGAAGCTTTCTTT
NA | TRBJ1-4 | NA | TRBV7-2 | CASSFLSGSNEKLFF | TGTGCCAGCAGCTTTTTATCGGGTTCTAATGAAAAACTGTTTTTT
TRBD1 | TRBJ1-4 | once | TRBV28 | CASSRTGYLATNEKLFF | TGTGCCAGCAGCCGGACAGGGTACCTTGCAACTAATGAAAAACTGTTTTTT
NA | TRBJ1-1 | NA | TRBV5-1 | CASSLGDGAFF | TGCGCCAGCAGCTTGGGGGATGGGGCTTTCTTT
TRBD1 | TRBJ1-1 | NA | TRBV28 | CASTVDRLNTEAFF | TGTGCCAGCACCGTGGACAGGTTGAACACTGAAGCTTTCTTT
NA | TRBJ2-2 | NA | TRBV18 | CASSPPRDNTGELFF | TGTGCCAGCTCACCACCCCGGGACAACACCGGGGAGCTGTTTTTT
NA | TRBJ1-6 | once | TRBV6-1 | CASTYGGRSPLHF | TGTGCCAGCACCTATGGGGGGCGGTCACCCCTCCACTTT
NA | TRBJ2-7 | NA | TRBV27 | CASSLGRGGYEQYF | TGTGCCAGCAGTTTAGGTAGGGGGGGCTACGAGCAGTACTTC
NA | TRBJ1-1 | NA | TRBV25-1 | CASSWRGSTEAFF | TGTGCCAGCAGCTGGAGAGGGTCCACTGAAGCTTTCTTT